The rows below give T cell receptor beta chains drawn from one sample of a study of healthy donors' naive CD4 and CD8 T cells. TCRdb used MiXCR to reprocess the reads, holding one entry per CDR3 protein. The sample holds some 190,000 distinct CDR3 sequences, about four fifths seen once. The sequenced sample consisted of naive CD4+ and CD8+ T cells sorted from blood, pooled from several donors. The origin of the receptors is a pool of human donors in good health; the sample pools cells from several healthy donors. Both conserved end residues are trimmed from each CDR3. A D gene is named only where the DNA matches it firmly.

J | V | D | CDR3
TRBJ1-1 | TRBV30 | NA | AWSKLTEAF
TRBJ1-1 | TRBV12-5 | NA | ASTQGSAEAF
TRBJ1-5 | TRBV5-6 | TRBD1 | ASSSTDRAANQPQH
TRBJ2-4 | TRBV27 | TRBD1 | ASSPQGASSKNIQY
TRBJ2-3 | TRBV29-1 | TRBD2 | SVEGSGVSTDTQY
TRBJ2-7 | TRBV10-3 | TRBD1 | AISQDRDEQY
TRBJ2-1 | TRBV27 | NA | ASSSLGLHRSYNEQF
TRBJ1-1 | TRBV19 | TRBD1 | ASSQTGSNTEAF
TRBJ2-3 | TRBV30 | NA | AWSVRVSTGTQY
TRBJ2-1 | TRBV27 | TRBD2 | ASSKLAGGSSYNEQF
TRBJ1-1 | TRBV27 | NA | ASSLYDQGRELGTEAF
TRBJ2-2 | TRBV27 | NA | ASSFSNRLTGELF
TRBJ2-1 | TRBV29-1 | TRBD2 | SGRELSYNEQF
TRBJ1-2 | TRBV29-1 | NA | SVERRDGYT
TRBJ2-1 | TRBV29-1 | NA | SVVVGFGNEQF
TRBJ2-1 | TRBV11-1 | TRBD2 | ASSFGTSGGNEQF
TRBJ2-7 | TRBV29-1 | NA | SVEDPGLEQY
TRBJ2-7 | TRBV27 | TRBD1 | ASSLSRRGSTSYEQY
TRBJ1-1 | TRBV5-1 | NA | ASSYLQGPGTEAF
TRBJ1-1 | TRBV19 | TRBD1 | ASDHKGQKNTEAF
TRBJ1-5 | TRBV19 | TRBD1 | ASSRPPGQKNQPQH
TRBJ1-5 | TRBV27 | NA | ASSPVNQPQH
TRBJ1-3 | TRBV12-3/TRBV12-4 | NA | ASGRGVNSGNTIY
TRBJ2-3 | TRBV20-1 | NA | SAKSVRTMRAADTQY
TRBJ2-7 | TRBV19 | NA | ASSFLGGASYEQY
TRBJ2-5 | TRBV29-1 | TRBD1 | SVEKKQGETQY
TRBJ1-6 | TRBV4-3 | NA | ASSQVASENSPLH
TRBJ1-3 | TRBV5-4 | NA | ASSLDPGLQSRENTIY
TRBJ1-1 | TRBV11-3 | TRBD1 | ASSSPGTGLDTEAF
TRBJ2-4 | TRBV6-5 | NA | ASSYSTGAKNIQY
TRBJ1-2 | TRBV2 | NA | ASSGAWTKDGYT
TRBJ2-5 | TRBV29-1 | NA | SVRIRDFQETQY
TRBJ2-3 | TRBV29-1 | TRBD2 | SVEQGLAGGPGDTQY
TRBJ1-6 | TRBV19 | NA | ASSTTPSSYNSPLH
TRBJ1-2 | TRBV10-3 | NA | AISESGVSDGYT
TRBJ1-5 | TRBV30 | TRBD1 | AWSLGQNSNQPQH
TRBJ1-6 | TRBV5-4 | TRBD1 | ASTYSQGANSPLH
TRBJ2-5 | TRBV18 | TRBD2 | ASSPGGRPGETQY
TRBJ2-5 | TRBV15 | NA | ATSRDEGRDQETQY
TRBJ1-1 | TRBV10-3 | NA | AISEEGRAF
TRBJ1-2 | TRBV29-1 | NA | SVVIPSSYSRGKTLGYGYT
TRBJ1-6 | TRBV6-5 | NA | ASSYSGPTSSYNSPLH
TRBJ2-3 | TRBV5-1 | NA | ASSAETRLSTDTQY
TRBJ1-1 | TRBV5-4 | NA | ASSLGPEAVPDAF
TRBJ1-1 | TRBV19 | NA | ASRRGGGTEAF
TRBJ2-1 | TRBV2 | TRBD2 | ASSATSSGRAGEQF
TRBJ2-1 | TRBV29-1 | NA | SVELFRYNEQF
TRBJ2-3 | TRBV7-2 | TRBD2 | ASSPREGADTQY
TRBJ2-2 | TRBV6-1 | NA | ASSEAVRVDTGELF
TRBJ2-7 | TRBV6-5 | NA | ASGPSVTWEQY
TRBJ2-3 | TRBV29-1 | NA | SVPGDKADTQY
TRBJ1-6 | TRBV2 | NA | ASRIGLDSPLH
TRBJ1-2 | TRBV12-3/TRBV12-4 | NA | ASSATGADYGYT
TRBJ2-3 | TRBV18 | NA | ASSPQERRASTDTQY